The text below deals with one T cell receptor beta chain. The antigen is not known. The sample is drawn from a study of cytomegalovirus exposure and HLA in healthy donors. Turning to the study itself: Roughly 86 million unique TCRs from HLA-typed donors made up an early data release. Points from the study as a whole: Most TCR beta V segments were productive about 90% or about 30% of the time in an earlier analysis. Immune exposure data for these donors was limited to CMV serostatus.

PCR was performed using 60 Vbeta and 13 Jbeta primers. The assay was immunoSEQ multiplex PCR, and TCRdb's table has in-frame clones only and misses some. The data contain fewer than 140,000 clones, more than 65% of them singletons. V lost 5 bases and J lost 2, with 19 bases in between. Germline CDR1 SEHNR, CDR2 FQNEAQ (reference sequence). The CDR3 totals 16 residues. The source of this sequence is a woman aged 45-65 years in good health and CMV-seropositive. V gene TRBV7-9 combines with J gene TRBJ2-7; the D gene is possibly TRBD1 (6 bases). The sample was PBMCs. The CDR3 region is CASSHMPGQGPYEQYF. As DNA, the CDR3 is TGTGCCAGCAGCCACATGCCGGGACAAGGGCCCTACGAGCAGTACTTC.